One and the same sample provided the 20 T cell receptor beta chains below, sequenced in a study of blood T cells in healthy people across ages. Together with a sample-barcoded 5' primer, a J-beta primer mix was included in a second PCR lasting about 6 to 11 cycles. TCRdb recomputed calls from the 5' RACE reads with MiXCR, one row per CDR3 protein. The repertoire holds roughly 1.6 million distinct CDR3 sequences, with almost 35% as singletons. The source material was blood. The source is a young woman in good health.

The genes are TRBV10-2 and TRBJ2-5, with D unresolved. Germline V gene data show CDR1 as WSHSY and CDR2 as SAAADI. The CDR3 spans 14 residues. V lost 0 bases to trimming and J lost 2 bases, with 7 bases between them. DNA of the CDR3: TGCGCCAGCAGTGAGTCGAAATGGCAAGAGACCCAGTACTTC. It is translated as CASSESKWQETQYF.

This clonotype was seen more than once but under ten times. The rearrangement uses TRBV6-1 and TRBJ1-4; D remains ambiguous. Trimming stripped 4 bases from V and 4 bases from J, with 13 bases between. This CDR3 spans 15 amino acids. CDR1 and CDR2 from the germline V gene are MNHNS and SASEGT. CDR3 sequence (DNA): TGTGCCAGCAGTGCTAACAGCTTTTATAATGAAAAACTGTTTTTT. Protein sequence: CASSANSFYNEKLFF.

The chain has TRBV6-2 or TRBV6-3 and TRBJ2-6, with D unresolved. This CDR3 comprises 15 residues. With 3 bases removed from V and 4 bases from J, the gap between germline ends came to 10 bases. Germline values: CDR1 MNHEY, CDR2 SVGEGT. The CDR3 nucleotides read TGTGCCAGCAGTTATCGCGGTGAGGGGGCCAACGTCCTGACTTTC. As protein: CASSYRGEGANVLTF.

The chain joins TRBV6-4 to TRBJ1-1, with D possibly matching TRBD1 (5 bases). The CDR3 covers 13 residues. Germline loops: CDR1 MRHNA, CDR2 SNTAGT. The V end lost 3 bases, the J end lost 6 bases, and 11 bases lay between the germline ends. The CDR3 DNA is TGTGCCAGCAGTGAAATGCGGGGGGCTGAAGCTTTCTTT. Its protein is CASSEMRGAEAFF.

J is TRBJ2-1 and V is TRBV5-5, with D perhaps assigned TRBD1 or TRBD2 (5 bases each). Trimming pared 4 bases from V and 3 bases from J, leaving 14 bases between. Germline CDR1 reads SGHKS; CDR2 reads YYEKEE (reference sequence). The CDR3 extends over 15 amino acids. The chain's CDR3 is CASSSRGPVYNEQFF. The CDR3, as DNA: TGTGCCAGCAGCAGCCGGGGCCCAGTCTACAATGAGCAGTTCTTC.

In its sample, this clonotype was seen a few times. J is TRBJ1-6 and V is TRBV5-4; TRBD1 might be the D (6 bases). This CDR3 is built from 14 residues. CDR1 is SGHNT, CDR2 YYREEE, per germline (reference sequence). Trimming left V 3 bases short and J 9 bases short, with 13 bases between. The CDR3 coding sequence is TGTGCCAGCAGCTCCACAGGGTCGGGTTCACCCCTCCACTTT. Translating it yields CASSSTGSGSPLHF.

This clonotype was detected a few times. The chain combines TRBV29-1 with TRBJ1-2; possibly TRBD1 for D (6 bases). Deletions cut 3 bases from V and 4 bases from J, with 12 bases between. Looked up from germline, CDR1 is SQVTM and CDR2 is ANQGSEA. CDR3 length: 13 residues. The CDR3 protein is CSVEGAKGYGYTF. DNA for the CDR3: TGCAGCGTTGAGGGGGCCAAGGGCTATGGCTACACCTTC.

Concerning this clonotype: At one of its ends the junction is not consistent with the germline gene, which may arise from a read error. DNA for the CDR3: TGTGCCAGCAGCCCCGGGACTAATGTCGACGAGCGGTACTTC. The encoded protein is CASSPGTNVDERYF. The chain carries TRBV13 and TRBJ2-7; 7 bases are a match to TRBD2. Germline assignment: CDR1 PRHDT and CDR2 FYEKMQ (reference sequence). The CDR3 spans 14 residues.

This clonotype has more than one count but fewer than ten. The chain uses TRBV6-6 and TRBJ1-5; D is unresolved. The CDR3 covers 11 residues. Between the trimmed V and J ends, which lost 6 bases and 10 bases, there was a span of 10 bases. Germline loops: CDR1 MNHNY, CDR2 SVGAGI (reference sequence). In nucleotides, the CDR3 is TGTGCCAGCAGCCGGAGTGGTCCCCAGCATTTT. Its translation: CASSRSGPQHF.

About this clonotype: The CDR3 ends on some other residue instead of the conserved phenylalanine or tryptophan, so this is likely a read error. This sequence joins TRBV7-2 and TRBJ1-1; the D is unclear. Germline V gene data show CDR1 as SGHTA and CDR2 as FQGNSA. The CDR3 runs to 14 residues. The V end lost 1 base, the J end lost 1 base, and 7 bases lay between the germline ends. The CDR3 sequence is CASSLVATNTEAFC. In nucleotides, the CDR3 is TGTGCCAGCAGCTTAGTTGCGACGAACACTGAAGCTTTCTGT.

The rearrangement links TRBV3-1 to TRBJ1-5; D is ambiguous. The CDR3 totals 17 residues. The germline V gene has CDR1 LGHDT and CDR2 YNNKEL (reference sequence). Trimming stripped 4 bases from V and 3 bases from J, with 19 bases between. The CDR3: CASSPGFGPLNNQPQHF. The CDR3 nucleotides read TGTGCCAGCAGCCCAGGTTTCGGACCCTTAAACAATCAGCCCCAGCATTTT.

This sequence joins TRBV9 and TRBJ2-3; TRBD2 agrees at 10 bases. Per germline, CDR1 SGDLS and CDR2 YYNGEE. V shed 4 bases and J 2 bases; nucleotides not matched to a gene: 7. The CDR3 extends over 16 amino acids. For the CDR3, the DNA is TGTGCCAGCAGCCCCGGGACTAGCGCATTCACAGATACGCAGTATTTT. Its protein product is CASSPGTSAFTDTQYF.

This clonotype was seen many times. J is TRBJ2-1 and V is TRBV29-1, with D tentatively TRBD2 (6 bases). CDR3 length: 14 amino acids. CDR1 and CDR2 (germline): SQVTM, ANQGSEA. The V gene lost 7 bases and the J gene lost 0 bases, with 13 bases spanning the gap. CDR3 bases: TGCAGCGGGATAGGGACTTTCTCCTACAATGAGCAGTTCTTC. Translating it yields CSGIGTFSYNEQFF.

The V and J genes are TRBV20-1 and TRBJ2-1, with 7 bases matching TRBD2. CDR1 is DFQATT, CDR2 SNEGSKA, per germline (reference sequence). With 0 bases clipped from V and 5 bases from J, the junction kept 16 bases outside the gene matches. This CDR3 comprises 18 residues. The CDR3 coding sequence is TGCAGTGCTAGAGACGGACTAGACCCGGGATGGTCCCACAATGAGCAGTTCTTC. Translated: CSARDGLDPGWSHNEQFF.

As regards this clonotype: A junction boundary mismatches the germline segment, possibly from a read error. The chain has TRBV7-3 and TRBJ1-1; D is unresolved. This CDR3 region has 13 residues. In germline, CDR1 is SGHTA, CDR2 FQGTGA. The chain's CDR3 is CANSSEGTSEAFF. CDR3 bases: TGTGCCAACAGCTCGGAGGGCACGTCTGAAGCTTTCTTT.

The CDR3 DNA sequence: TGTGCCAGCAGTTACTCGATCTATGAGCAGTTCTTC. Residues: CASSYSIYEQFF. The gene calls are TRBV6-2 or TRBV6-3 and TRBJ2-1, with unresolved D. The germline CDR1 and CDR2 sequences are MNHEY and SVGEGT. V was trimmed by 0 bases and J by 8 bases, leaving 5 bases between them. The CDR3 is 12 residues long.

This rearrangement joins TRBV7-2 to TRBJ2-5, with 8 bases lining up with TRBD2. Germline trimming cut 1 base from V and 0 bases from J; bases unmatched to any gene: 4. CDR3 length: 16 residues. CDR1 is SGHTA and CDR2 is FQGNSA in the germline V gene. CDR3 residues: CASSLEWRGDQETQYF. The CDR3 DNA follows: TGTGCCAGCAGCTTAGAGTGGCGGGGGGACCAAGAGACCCAGTACTTC.

This clonotype was found once. The chain has TRBV30 and TRBJ1-5; no clear D gene. CDR3 length: 14 residues. Germline V gives CDR1 GTSNPN, CDR2 SVGIG (reference sequence). Trimming left V 0 bases short and J 4 bases short, with 10 bases between. DNA for the CDR3: TGTGCCTGGAGTGTATCAGTTCGTAATCAGCCCCAGCATTTT. Translation gives CAWSVSVRNQPQHF. Full variable domain (missing parts from reference TRBV30 and TRBJ1-5): SQTIHQWPATLVQPVGSPLSLECTVEGTSNPNLYWYRQAAGRGLQLLFYSVGIGQISSEVPQNLSASRPQDRQFILSSKKLLLSDSGFYLCAWSVSVRNQPQHFGDGTRLSIL.

The rearrangement uses TRBV7-6 and TRBJ2-7, with D hard to call. V lost 1 base to trimming and J lost 4 bases, with 14 bases between them. The CDR3 covers 15 residues. The germline V gene has CDR1 SGHVS and CDR2 FNYEAQ. CDR3 protein: CASSLDGSGFYEQYF. The CDR3 DNA reads TGTGCCAGCAGCTTAGATGGGTCTGGCTTTTACGAGCAGTACTTC.

This clonotype was counted once. The chain joins TRBV3-1 to TRBJ2-7, with D uncertain. The J call may be in error: the DNA end matches TRBJ2-5 better. The CDR3 runs 13 residues. CDR1 and CDR2 (germline): LGHDT, YNNKEL (reference sequence). Here the CDR3 reads CASRQSMGTTQYF. In DNA form, the CDR3 reads TGTGCCAGCAGACAGAGTATGGGAACGACCCAGTACTTC.